This note documents a single TCR beta chain sequence. In its sample, this clone was seen a few times. Its antigen specificity is not known. No qualities accompany the bases; no much larger clone lies one base away. This sample is part of a study of beta chain features in type 1 diabetes (dated by TCRdb to the late 2010s). Turning to the overall study: No differences in mean age, gender distribution, total cell number or subset yield were found between patients and healthy donors. A total of 100 million to 110 million sorted cells were examined across all samples, and a strong correlation was observed between cell number per subset and RNA yield. In the study, TCRB repertoires of sorted circulating CD4+ T cell subsets from recently diagnosed type 1 diabetes patients were compared with those of matched healthy donors. Whereas all 28 donors provided naive and central memory subsets, regulatory and stem cell-like memory subsets were isolated from just 8 patients and roughly 8 healthy donors.

General conclusions and limits of the study: In all four CD4+ subsets, TCRB CDR3 length was moderately but significantly shorter in type 1 diabetes patients. Sequencing cDNA rather than genomic DNA could over-represent highly expressing activated cells, although activation and CD3 levels did not differ between groups. Because small numbers of individuals were included in the HLA sub-analyses, any influence of HLA type on TCRB rearrangement was left unresolved. PCR may preferentially amplify shorter templates, but because patient and control samples were amplified and corrected together, any resulting skew would affect both groups equally. Patients with type 1 diabetes made fewer insertions and deleted more nucleotides at VDJ recombination sites, implying thymic rearrangement abnormalities. Naive, central memory and regulatory TCRB repertoires appeared to be more similar among patients than among healthy donors.

A single peripheral blood draw of around 0.11 L on average was collected from each donor into heparinised tubes. A BD FACSAria II was used to sort naive, central memory, regulatory and stem cell-like memory CD4+ T cells with a panel that included CD45RO, CCR7, CD25, CD127, CD95 and CD27. Every sorted population had a purity above 95%. PBMCs were separated immediately by Lymphoprep density gradient centrifugation and were stained directly, without being cultured. So that batch effects would be minimized, each experiment stained and sorted samples in pairs, pairing one healthy donor with one patient. The High Capacity cDNA Reverse Transcription Kit was used to reverse transcribe all of the isolated RNA, meaning that expressed TCRB transcripts were what got sequenced. Deep immunoSEQ sequencing was performed on naive, central memory and regulatory T cell samples, with an average of around 3.5 million total reads per sample. Sorted cells were lysed in RLT buffer and RNA was extracted with DNase-treated RNeasy Micro or Mini kits, depending on cell number. Each cell subset was processed separately to prevent cross-contamination, with patient and healthy donor samples processed together. The immunoSEQ multiplex PCR was used to amplify TCRB sequences from cDNA, generating 87-bp fragments that spanned the CDR3 region. The amplicons were sequenced using the Illumina HiSeq platform. In the paper's pipeline: Synthetic template baselines were used to correct PCR bias computationally, reads within Hamming distance 2 were collapsed, and singletons that could not be merged were discarded. Reads were aligned to IMGT to assign V, D and J genes, CDR3 length, and insertions or deletions at six rearrangement sites. Within each subset, clonotype counts were normalized to the number of sorted cells before true diversity and Gini coefficients were calculated with the tcR R package. The overlap coefficient, calculated on TCRB nucleotide sequences, was used to measure repertoire sharing. Out-of-frame TCRB sequences from naive cells were analyzed to stand in for the pre-selection repertoire. TCRdb limited this immuneACCESS table to in-frame rearrangements with V and J called. A share of clones is missing; checked studies link under half to unresolved V genes, and the rest is unexplained. V, J and clone size are those of that table, while D and trimming were read from the DNA. The sample yields over 200,000 clones; approximately 11% were counted once. More than 0.015% of the sample is in the top ten clones.

The origin of this receptor is a man aged 25 to 40 with type 1 diabetes. Sequencing was done on a sample of naive CD4+ T cells from blood. The cell subset or site tag for this specimen amounts to: true naive CD4+ T cells.

CDR3 protein: CASSRRGGDAETQYF. The sequenced DNA is TGTGCCAGCAGCCGGAGGGGGGGGGACGCGGAGACCCAGTACTTC. This chain is built from TRBV7-2 and TRBJ2-5; possibly the D gene is TRBD2, per 7 matching bases. CDR1 and CDR2 (SGHTA, FQGNSA) derive from the germline V gene. V loses 5 bases, J loses 5 bases, and the germline ends lie 18 bases apart. The CDR3 goes from the cysteine to the phenylalanine over 15 residues. This entry keeps only the CDR3 DNA: 45 bases, framed from base 1.